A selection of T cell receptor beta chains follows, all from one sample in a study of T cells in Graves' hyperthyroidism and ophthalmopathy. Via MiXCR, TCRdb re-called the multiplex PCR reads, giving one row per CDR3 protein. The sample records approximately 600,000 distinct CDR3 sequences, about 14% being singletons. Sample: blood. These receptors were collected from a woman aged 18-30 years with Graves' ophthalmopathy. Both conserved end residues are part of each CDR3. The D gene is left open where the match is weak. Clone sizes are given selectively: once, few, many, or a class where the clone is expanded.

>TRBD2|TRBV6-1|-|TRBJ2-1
TGTGCCAGCAGCAGACTAGCGGGCTCCTACAATGAGCGGTTCTTC
CASSRLAGSYNERFF
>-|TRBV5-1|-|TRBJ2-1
TGTGCCAGCTCACCACGAGTGGCCGAAAGCTCCTACAATGAGCAGTTCTTC
CASSPRVAESSYNEQFF
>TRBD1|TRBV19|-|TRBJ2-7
TGTGCCAGTAGTGATCCCAACCTATCGACAGGGAAACCCTACGAGCAGTACTTC
CASSDPNLSTGKPYEQYF
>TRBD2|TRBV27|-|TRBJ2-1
TGTGCCAGCGGGACTAGCGTCAATGAGCAGTTCTTC
CASGTSVNEQFF
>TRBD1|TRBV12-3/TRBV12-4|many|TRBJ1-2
TGTGCCAGCAGAGGACAGGGGGGTAACTATGGCTACACCTTC
CASRGQGGNYGYTF
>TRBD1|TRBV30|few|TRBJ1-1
TGTGCCTGGAGTTCCCGCGACGGTATACAGGGGAGGAACACTGAAGCTTTCTTT
CAWSSRDGIQGRNTEAFF
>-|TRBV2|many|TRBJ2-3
TGTGCCAGCAGCGCACCACGAACCGATTCCGGGATTACGCAGTATTTT
CASSAPRTDSGITQYF
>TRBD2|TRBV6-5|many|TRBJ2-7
TGTGCCAGCAGTTACTCGAGGACTAGCGGCCACTACGAGCAGTACTTC
CASSYSRTSGHYEQYF
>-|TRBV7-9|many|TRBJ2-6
TGTGCCAGCAGCTTAGAAGGGGCCAACGTCCTGACTTTC
CASSLEGANVLTF
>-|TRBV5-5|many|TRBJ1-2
TGTGCCAGCAGCTTGAGGCAGTCGGGTGGCTACACCTTC
CASSLRQSGGYTF
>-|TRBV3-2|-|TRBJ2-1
TGTGCCAGCAGCCAAGCCCAGACTAGCTACTGTATCAATGAGCAGTTCTTC
CASSQAQTSYCINEQFF
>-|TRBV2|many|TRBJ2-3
TGTGCCAGCAGGAGGGATGGAGATACGCAGTATTTT
CASRRDGDTQYF
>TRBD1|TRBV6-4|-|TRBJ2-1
TGTGCCAGCAGTGTGGGACAGGGGAACTATGAGCAGTTCTTC
CASSVGQGNYEQFF
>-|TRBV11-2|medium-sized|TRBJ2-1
TGTGCCAGCAGCTCCCCAGGGAATCGGAATGAGCAGTTCTTC
CASSSPGNRNEQFF
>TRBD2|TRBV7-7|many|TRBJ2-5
TGTGCTAGCAGCGAATGGCTAGCGGTAGAGGTCGGGGAGACCCAGTACTTC
CASSEWLAVEVGETQYF
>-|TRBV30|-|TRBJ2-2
TGTGCCTGGAGTGTGACAGTTAACACCGGGGAGCTGTTTTTT
CAWSVTVNTGELFF
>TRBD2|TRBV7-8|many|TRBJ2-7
TGTGCCAGCAGCTCGTTAGCGGGAAACCTCTGGGAGCAGTACTTC
CASSSLAGNLWEQYF
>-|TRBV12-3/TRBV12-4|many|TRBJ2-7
TGTGCCAGCAGTTTGCGAAGATTCTACGAGCAGTACTTC
CASSLRRFYEQYF
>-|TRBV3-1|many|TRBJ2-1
TGTGCCAGCAGCCATAGACAGCAGAGCTCCTACAATGAGCAGTTCTTC
CASSHRQQSSYNEQFF
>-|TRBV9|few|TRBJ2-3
TGTGCCAGCAGCCAATCTCCTCTATCGGATACGCAGTATTTT
CASSQSPLSDTQYF
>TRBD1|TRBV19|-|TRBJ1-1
TGTGCCAGTAGTATGAGGGGGAGGGACAGTCCATCCACTGAAGCTTTCTTT
CASSMRGRDSPSTEAFF